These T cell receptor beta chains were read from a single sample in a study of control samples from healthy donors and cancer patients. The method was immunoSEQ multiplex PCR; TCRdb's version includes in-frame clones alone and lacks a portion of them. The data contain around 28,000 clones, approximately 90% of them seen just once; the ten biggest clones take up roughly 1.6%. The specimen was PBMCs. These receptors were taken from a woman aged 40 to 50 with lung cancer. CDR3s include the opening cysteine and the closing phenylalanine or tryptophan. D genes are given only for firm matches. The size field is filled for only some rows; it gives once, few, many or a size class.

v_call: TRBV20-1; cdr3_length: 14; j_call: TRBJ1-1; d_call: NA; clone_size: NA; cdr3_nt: TGCAGTGCTAGTTTTTCAGGGCGGGGCACTGAAGCTTTCTTT; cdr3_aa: CSASFSGRGTEAFF
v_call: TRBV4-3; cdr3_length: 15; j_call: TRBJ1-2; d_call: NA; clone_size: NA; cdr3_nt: TGCGCCAGCAGCCAAGAACGGCGAGGATTTTATGGCTACACCTTC; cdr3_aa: CASSQERRGFYGYTF
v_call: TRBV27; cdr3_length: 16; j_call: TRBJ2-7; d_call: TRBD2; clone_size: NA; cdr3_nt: TGTGCCAACAGTCCGAGACCGGGGGGAGGGACCTACGAGCAGTACTTC; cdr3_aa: CANSPRPGGGTYEQYF
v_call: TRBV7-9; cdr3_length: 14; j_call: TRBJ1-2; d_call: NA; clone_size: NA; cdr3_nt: TGTGCCAGCAGCTTAGACTCGACGGCCTATGGCTACACCTTC; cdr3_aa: CASSLDSTAYGYTF
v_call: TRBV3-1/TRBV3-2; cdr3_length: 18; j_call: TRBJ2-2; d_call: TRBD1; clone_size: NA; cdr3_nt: TGTGCCAGCAGCCGAGTAACCGGGACAGGGGGCAGCACCGGGGAGCTGTTTTTT; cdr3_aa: CASSRVTGTGGSTGELFF
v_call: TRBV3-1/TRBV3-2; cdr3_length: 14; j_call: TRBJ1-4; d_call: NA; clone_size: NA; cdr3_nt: TGTGCCAGCAGCAAGGCCCCAACTAATGAAAAACTGTTTTTT; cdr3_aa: CASSKAPTNEKLFF
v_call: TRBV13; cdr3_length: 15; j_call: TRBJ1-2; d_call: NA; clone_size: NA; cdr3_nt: TGTGCCAGCAGCCCCCGGACCCTCGGGGACTATGGCTACACCTTC; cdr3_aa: CASSPRTLGDYGYTF
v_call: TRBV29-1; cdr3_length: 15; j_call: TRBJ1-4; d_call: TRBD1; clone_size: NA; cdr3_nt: TGCAGCGGGAGATTTGACAGGACAGGGTTGGGAAAACTGTTTTTT; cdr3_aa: CSGRFDRTGLGKLFF
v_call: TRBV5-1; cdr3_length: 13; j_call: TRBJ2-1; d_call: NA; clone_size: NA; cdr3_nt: TGCGCCAGCAGTCCACTAGCTGCAAATGAGCAGTTCTTC; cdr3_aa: CASSPLAANEQFF
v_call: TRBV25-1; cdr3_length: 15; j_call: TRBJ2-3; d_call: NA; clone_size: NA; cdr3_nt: TGTGCCAGCAGCCTCGGGACTTGGGGCCCAGATACGCAGTATTTT; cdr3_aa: CASSLGTWGPDTQYF
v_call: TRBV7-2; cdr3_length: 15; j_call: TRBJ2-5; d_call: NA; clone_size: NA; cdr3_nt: TGTGCCAGCAGCCCCCTAGGGGGGGGCGGAGAGACCCAGTACTTC; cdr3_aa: CASSPLGGGGETQYF
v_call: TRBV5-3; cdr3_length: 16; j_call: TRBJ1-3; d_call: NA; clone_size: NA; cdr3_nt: TGTGCCAGAAGCTTGGCGGCGGCTGACTCTGGAAACACCATATATTTT; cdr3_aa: CARSLAAADSGNTIYF
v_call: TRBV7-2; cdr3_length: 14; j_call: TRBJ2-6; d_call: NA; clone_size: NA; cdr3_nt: TGTGCCAGCAGCCTTAGCTCTGGGGCCAACGTCCTGACTTTC; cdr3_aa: CASSLSSGANVLTF
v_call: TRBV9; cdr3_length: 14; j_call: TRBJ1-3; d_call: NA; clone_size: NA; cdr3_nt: TGTGCCAGCAGCGTAGCAGGCGCAGGAAACACCATATATTTT; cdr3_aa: CASSVAGAGNTIYF
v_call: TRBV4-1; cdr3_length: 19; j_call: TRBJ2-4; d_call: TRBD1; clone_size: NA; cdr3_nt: TGCGCCAGCAGCCAAGATACGGGGCAGGGGGCGGGAGCCAAAAACATTCAGTACTTC; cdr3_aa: CASSQDTGQGAGAKNIQYF
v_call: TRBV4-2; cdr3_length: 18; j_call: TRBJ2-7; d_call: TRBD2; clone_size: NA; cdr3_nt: TGTGCCAGCAGCCAAGGTCCCGCGGGGGTAACGAGCTCCTACGAGCAGTACTTC; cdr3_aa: CASSQGPAGVTSSYEQYF
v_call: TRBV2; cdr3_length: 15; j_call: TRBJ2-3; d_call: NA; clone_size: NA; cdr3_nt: TGTGCCAGCAGTGATCAGAGTGCGGGGCGGGATACGCAGTATTTT; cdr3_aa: CASSDQSAGRDTQYF
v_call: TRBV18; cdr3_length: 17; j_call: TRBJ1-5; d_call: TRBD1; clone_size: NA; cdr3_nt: TGTGCCAGCTCATTTGGCGCAGGGGGCGAGATGAATCAGCCCCAGCATTTT; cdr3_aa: CASSFGAGGEMNQPQHF
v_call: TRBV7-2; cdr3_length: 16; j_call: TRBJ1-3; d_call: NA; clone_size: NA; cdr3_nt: TGTGCCAGCAGCTTTTCGAACGCCGGTGCTGGAAACACCATATATTTT; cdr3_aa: CASSFSNAGAGNTIYF
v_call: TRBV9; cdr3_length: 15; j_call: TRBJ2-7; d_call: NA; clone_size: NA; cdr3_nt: TGTGCCAGCAGCATGCGACCCTCATCGGGGTACGAGCAGTACTTC; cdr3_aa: CASSMRPSSGYEQYF
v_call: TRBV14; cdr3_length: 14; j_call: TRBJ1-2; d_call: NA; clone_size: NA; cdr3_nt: TGTGCCAGCAGCCCGGGGGTTCGGGGGGATGGCTACACCTTC; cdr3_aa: CASSPGVRGDGYTF
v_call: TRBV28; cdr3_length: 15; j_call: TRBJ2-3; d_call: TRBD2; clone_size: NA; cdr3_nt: TGTGCCAGCAGTTTCATAGGGGAGGGTGCAGATACGCAGTATTTT; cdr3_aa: CASSFIGEGADTQYF
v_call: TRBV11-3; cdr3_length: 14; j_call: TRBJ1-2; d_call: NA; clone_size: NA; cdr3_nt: TGTGCCAGCAGCTTGGGCAGAGCTAACTATGGCTACACCTTC; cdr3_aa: CASSLGRANYGYTF
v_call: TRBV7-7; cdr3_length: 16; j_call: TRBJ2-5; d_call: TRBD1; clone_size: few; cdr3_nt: TGTGCCAGCAGCGGGGGACAGGGGGCCCCGGGGGAGACCCAGTACTTC; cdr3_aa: CASSGGQGAPGETQYF
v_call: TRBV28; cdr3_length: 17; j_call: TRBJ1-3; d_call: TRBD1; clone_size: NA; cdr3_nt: TGTGCCAGCAATGACTTTGGCAGGGGGACGGGTGGGAACACCATATATTTT; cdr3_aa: CASNDFGRGTGGNTIYF
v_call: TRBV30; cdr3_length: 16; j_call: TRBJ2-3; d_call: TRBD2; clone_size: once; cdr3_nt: TGTGCCTGGACGGCGGGGCTAGCGGCTTTTGAAGATACGCAGTATTTT; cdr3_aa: CAWTAGLAAFEDTQYF
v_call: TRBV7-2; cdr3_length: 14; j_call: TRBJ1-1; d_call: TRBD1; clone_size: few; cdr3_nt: TGTGCCAGCAGCTCCCGACAGGGCCTTTTAGTAGCTTTCTTT; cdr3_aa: CASSSRQGLLVAFF
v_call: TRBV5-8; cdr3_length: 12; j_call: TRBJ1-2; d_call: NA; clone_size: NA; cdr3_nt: TGTGCCAGCAGCTTAAGGGACTATGGCTACACCTTC; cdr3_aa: CASSLRDYGYTF
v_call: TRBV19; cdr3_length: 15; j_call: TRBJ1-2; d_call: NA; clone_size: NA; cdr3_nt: TGTGCCAGTAGTCTACCGGGACACCGGAGGGGTGGCTACACCTTC; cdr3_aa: CASSLPGHRRGGYTF
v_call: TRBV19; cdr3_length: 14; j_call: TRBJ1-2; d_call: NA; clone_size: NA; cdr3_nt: TGTGCCAGTAGTATTGGAACAGCTAACTATGGCTACACCTTC; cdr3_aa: CASSIGTANYGYTF
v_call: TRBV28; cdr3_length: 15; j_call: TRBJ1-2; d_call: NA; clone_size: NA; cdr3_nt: TGTGCCAGCAGCGCTCATGTGAGGGGATTGAGTGGCTACACCTTC; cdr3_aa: CASSAHVRGLSGYTF
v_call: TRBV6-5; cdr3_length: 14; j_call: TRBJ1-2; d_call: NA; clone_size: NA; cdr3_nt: TGTGCCAGCAGTTACTCTCCGGCCCAGGGGGGCTACACCTTC; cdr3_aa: CASSYSPAQGGYTF
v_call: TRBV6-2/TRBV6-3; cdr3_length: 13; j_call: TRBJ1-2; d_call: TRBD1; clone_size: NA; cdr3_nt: TGTGCCAGCAGTCCGGGACAGGCTCATGGCTACACCTTC; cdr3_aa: CASSPGQAHGYTF
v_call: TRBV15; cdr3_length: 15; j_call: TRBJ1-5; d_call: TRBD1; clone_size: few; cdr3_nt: TGTGCCACCAGCGAATCAGGGGGCGCAGGGCAGCCCCAGCATTTT; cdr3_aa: CATSESGGAGQPQHF
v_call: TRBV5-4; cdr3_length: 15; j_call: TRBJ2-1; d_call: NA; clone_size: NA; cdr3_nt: TGTGCCAGCACCACTTGGGGGACCTTTTACAATGAGCAGTTCTTC; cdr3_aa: CASTTWGTFYNEQFF
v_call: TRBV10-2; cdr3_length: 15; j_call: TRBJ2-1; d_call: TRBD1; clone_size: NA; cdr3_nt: TGCGCCAGCAGACAGGACAGGGTTACCTACAATGAGCAGTTCTTC; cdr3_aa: CASRQDRVTYNEQFF
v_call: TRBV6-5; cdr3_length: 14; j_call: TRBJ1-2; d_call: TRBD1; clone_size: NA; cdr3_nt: TGTGCCAGCAGAAGGGACAGGAATCTCTATGGCTACACCTTC; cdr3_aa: CASRRDRNLYGYTF
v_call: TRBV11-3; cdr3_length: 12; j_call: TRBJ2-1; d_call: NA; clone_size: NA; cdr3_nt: TGTGCCAGCAGCAAGGGGTACAATGAGCAGTTCTTC; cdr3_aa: CASSKGYNEQFF
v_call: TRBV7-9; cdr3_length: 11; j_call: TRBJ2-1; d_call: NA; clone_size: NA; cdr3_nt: TGTGCCAGCAGCCAACGGAATGAGCAGTTCTTC; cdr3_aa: CASSQRNEQFF
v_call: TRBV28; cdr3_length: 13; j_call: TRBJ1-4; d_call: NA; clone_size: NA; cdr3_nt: TGTGCCAGCAGTATCCCAGCTCGGGAAAAACTGTTTTTT; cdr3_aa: CASSIPAREKLFF
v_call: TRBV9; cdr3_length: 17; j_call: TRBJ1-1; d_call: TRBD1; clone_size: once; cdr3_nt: TGTGCCAGCAGCGAGACAGGGAATCCAAAGCCGAACACTGAAGCTTTCTTT; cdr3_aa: CASSETGNPKPNTEAFF
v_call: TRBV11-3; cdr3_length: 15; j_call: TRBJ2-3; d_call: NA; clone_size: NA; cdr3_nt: TGTGCCAGCAGCCCGGCGGAGTCATTCACAGATACGCAGTATTTT; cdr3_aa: CASSPAESFTDTQYF
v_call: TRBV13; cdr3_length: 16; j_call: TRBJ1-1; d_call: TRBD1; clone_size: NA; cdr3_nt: TGTGCCAGCAGCTCTAGGACAGGGGGCGCTGGCGCTGAAGCTTTCTTT; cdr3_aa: CASSSRTGGAGAEAFF
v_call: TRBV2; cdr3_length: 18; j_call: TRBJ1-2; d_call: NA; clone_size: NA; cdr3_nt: TGTGCCAGCAGTCGACTCGGACAGATGTCTCACCATCTCTATGGCTACACCTTC; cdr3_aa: CASSRLGQMSHHLYGYTF
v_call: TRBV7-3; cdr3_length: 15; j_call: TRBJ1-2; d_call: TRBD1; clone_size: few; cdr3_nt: TGTGCCAGCAGCTTAGGGCCGACAGGGGACTATGGCTACACCTTC; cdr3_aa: CASSLGPTGDYGYTF
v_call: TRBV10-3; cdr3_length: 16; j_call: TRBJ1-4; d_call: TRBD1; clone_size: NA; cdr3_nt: TGTGCCATCAGTGAGTCGATGGGACAGGGGAATGAAAAACTGTTTTTT; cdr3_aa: CAISESMGQGNEKLFF
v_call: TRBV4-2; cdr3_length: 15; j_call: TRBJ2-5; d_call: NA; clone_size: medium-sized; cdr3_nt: TGTGCCAGCAGCCAAGAAGACACTAGACCATCGACCCAGTACTTC; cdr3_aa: CASSQEDTRPSTQYF
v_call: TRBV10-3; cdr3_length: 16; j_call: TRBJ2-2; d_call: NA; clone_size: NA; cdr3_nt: TGTGCCATCAGTGAGTCGATCGGAGTCACGTCCGGGGAGCTGTTTTTT; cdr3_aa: CAISESIGVTSGELFF
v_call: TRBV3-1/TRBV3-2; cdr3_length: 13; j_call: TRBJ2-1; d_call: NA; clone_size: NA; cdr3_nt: TGTGCCAGCAGGTCCGTGGGACACAATGAGCAGTTCTTC; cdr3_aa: CASRSVGHNEQFF
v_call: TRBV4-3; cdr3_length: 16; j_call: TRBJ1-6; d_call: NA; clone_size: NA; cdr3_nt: TGCGCCAGCAGCCAAGAGGGACCCGGGGGGCGTTCACCCCTCCACTTT; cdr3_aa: CASSQEGPGGRSPLHF
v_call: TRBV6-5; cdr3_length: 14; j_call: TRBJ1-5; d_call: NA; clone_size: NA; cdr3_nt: TGTGCCAGCAGTTACGCCCACAGCAATCAGCCCCAGCATTTT; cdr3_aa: CASSYAHSNQPQHF
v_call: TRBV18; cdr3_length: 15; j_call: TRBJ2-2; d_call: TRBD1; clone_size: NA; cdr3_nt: TGTGCCAGCTCCCAAGACAGGGCGGACACCGGGGAGCTGTTTTTT; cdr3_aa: CASSQDRADTGELFF
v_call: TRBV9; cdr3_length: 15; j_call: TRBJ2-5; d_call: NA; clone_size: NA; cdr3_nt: TGTGCCAGCAGTATCCGGGAGAACGAGAAAGAGACCCAGTACTTC; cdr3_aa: CASSIRENEKETQYF
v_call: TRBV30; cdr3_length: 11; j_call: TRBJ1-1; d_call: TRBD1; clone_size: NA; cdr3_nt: TGTGCCTTCGGACAGGGGGCTGAAGCTTTCTTT; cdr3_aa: CAFGQGAEAFF
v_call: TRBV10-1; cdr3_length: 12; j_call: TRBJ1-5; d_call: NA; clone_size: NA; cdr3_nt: TGCGCCAGCAGTGAAGGGAATCAGCCCCAGCATTTT; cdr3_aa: CASSEGNQPQHF
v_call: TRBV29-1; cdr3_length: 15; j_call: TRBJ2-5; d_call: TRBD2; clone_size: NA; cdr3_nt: TGCAGCGTTCGGGCTAGCGGGGGCCGGAGAGAGACCCAGTACTTC; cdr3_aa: CSVRASGGRRETQYF
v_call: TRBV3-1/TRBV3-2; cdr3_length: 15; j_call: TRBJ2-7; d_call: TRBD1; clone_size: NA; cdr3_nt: TGTGCCAGCAGCCAAGTTTTGACAGGGGGCGGCGAGCAGTACTTC; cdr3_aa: CASSQVLTGGGEQYF
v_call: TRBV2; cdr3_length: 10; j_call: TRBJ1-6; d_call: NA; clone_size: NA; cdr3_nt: TGTGCCAGCAGTTTCCCGGGGCCAAACTTT; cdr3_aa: CASSFPGPNF